This TCR beta chain was documented in a study of T cell repertoires in cytomegalovirus infection. A single record per CDR3 protein comes from TCRdb applying MiXCR to the reads. The sample lists fewer than 1,000,000 distinct CDR3 sequences, 31% seen once, with around an eighth in the top ten. The CDR3 totals 14 residues. Germline V lookup: CDR1 PRHDT, CDR2 FYEKMQ (reference sequence). V shed 1 base and J 3 bases; nucleotides not matched to a gene: 1. This clonotype has a count of ten or more. Antigen unknown. The TCR originated in a human donor in good health (CMV status not recorded). Some clones in this sample may be carry-over from other donors' samples. This chain uses TRBV13 with TRBJ2-5; 8 nucleotides match TRBD2. Sequencing was performed on cultured CD8+ T cells from PBMCs, taken from culture after CMV antigen stimulation. For the CDR3, the DNA is TGTGCCAGCAGCTTAGTCGGGGGGGAAGAGACCCAGTACTTC. It codes for CASSLVGGEETQYF. The full variable domain, its missing parts supplied by reference TRBV13 and TRBJ2-5, is AAGVIQSPRHLIKEKRETATLKCYPIPRHDTVYWYQQGPGQDPQFLISFYEKMQSDKGSIPDRFSAQQFSDYHSELNMSSLELGDSALYFCASSLVGGEETQYFGPGTRLLVL.